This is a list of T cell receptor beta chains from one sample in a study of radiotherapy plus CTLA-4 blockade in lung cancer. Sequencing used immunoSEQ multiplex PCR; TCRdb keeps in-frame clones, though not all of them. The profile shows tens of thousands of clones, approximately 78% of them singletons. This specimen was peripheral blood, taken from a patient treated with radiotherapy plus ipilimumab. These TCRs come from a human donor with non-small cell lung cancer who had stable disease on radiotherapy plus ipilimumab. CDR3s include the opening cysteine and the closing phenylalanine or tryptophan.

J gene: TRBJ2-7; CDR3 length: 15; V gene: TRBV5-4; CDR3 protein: CASSFRGSSNYEQYF
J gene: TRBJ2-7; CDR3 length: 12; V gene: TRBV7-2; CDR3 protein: CASSSSGYEQYF
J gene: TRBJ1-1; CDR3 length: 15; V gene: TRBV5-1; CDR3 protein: CASSLAATGNTEAFF
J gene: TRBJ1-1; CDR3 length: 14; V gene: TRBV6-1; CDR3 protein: CASSQGAANTEAFF
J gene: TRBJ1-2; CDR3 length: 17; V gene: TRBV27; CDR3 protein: CASSLWSGRGPNYGYTF
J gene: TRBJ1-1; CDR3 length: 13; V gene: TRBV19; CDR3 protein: CASSIRAGSEAFF
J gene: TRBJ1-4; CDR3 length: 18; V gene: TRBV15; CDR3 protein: CATSRDASPRRTNEKLFF
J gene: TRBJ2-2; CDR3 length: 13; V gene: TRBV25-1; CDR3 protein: CASSGRRTGELFF
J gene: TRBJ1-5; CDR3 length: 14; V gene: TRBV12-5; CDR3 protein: CASGPGRLQQPQHF
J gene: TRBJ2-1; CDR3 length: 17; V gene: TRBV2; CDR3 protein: CASSDVPRTISYNEQFF
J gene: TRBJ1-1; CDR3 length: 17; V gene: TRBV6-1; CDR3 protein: CASSEARTGGGRTEAFF
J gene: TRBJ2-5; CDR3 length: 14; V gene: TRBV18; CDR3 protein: CASSPRLDQETQYF
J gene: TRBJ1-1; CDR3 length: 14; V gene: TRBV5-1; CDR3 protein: CASSLLQANTEAFF
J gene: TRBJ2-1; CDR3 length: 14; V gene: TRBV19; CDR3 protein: CASRGVLLENEQFF
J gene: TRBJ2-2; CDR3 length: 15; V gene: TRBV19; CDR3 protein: CASSTGQMNTGELFF
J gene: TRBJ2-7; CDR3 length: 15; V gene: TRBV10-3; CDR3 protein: CAISTYRTGQDEQYF
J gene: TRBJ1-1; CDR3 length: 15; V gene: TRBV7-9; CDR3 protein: CASSLAQTLNTEAFF
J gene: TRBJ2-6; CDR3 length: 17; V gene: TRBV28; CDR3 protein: CASSKQGVSSGANVLTF
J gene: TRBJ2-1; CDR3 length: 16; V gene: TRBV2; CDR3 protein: CASSEGTGARGNEQFF
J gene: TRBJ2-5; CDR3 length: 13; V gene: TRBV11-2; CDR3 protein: CASSPSTRETQYF
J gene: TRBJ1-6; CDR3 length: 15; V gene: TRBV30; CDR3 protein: CAWTGRTAYNSPLHF
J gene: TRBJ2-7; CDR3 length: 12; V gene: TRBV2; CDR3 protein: CASTQVPVEQYF
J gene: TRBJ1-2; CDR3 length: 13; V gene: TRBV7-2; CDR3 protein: CASSFEQGRGYTF
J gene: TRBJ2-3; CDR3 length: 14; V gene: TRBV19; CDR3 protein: CASSIGQRSDTQYF
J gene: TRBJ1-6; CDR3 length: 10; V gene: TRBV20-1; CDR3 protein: CSARDLHLHF
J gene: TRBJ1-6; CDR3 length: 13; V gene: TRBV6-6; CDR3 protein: CASSRPPNSPLHF
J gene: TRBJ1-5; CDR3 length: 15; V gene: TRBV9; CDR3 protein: CASSPQGGTNQPQHF
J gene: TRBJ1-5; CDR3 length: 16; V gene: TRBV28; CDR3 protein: CASSFRGGASNQPQHF
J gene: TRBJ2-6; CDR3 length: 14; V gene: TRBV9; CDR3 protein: CASSVTLGANVLTF
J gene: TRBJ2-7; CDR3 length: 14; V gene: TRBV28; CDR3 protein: CASSFGTETYEQYF
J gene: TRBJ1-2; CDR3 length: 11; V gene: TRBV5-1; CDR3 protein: CASSSARGYTF
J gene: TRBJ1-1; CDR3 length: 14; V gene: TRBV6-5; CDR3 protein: CASSPTGVNTEAFF
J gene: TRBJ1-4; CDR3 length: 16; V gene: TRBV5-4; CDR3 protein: CASSPSTGGRVEKLFF
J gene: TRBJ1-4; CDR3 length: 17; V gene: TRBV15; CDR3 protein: CATSRDYGTSTNEKLFF
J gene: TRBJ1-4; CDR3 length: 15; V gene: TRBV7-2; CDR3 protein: CASSPNWATNEKLFF
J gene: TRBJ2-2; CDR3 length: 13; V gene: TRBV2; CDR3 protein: CASTVSGTGELFF
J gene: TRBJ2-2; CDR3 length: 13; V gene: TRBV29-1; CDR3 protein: CSVDRGYTGELFF
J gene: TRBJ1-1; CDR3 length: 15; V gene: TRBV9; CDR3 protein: CASSGGQGLGTEAFF
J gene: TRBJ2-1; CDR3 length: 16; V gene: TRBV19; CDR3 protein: CASSIRDQGVRAEQFF
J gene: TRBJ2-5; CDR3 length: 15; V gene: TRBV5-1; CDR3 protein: CASSDSRGYQETQYF
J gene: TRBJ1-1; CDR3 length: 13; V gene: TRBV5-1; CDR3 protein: CASSVGGVAEAFF
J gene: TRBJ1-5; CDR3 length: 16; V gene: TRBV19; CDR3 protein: CASSTFARLSNQPQHF
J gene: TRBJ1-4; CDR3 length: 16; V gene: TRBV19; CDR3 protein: CASSTRQAGGAEKLFF
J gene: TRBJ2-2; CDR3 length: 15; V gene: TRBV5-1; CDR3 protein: CASTLEGQGHRELFF
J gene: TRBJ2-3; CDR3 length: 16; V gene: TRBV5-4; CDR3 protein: CASSRDPEGSPDTQYF
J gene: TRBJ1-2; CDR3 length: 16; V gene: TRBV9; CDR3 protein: CASSGDRGGTSYGYTF
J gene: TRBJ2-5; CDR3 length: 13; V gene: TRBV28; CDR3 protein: CASSLSAGETQYF
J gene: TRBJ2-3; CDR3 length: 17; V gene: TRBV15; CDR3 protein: CATSRDKGSPPTDTQYF
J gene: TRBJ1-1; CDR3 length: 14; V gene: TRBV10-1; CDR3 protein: CASSGGTGDTEAFF
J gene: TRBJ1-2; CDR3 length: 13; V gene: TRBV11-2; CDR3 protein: CASRTGGADGYTF
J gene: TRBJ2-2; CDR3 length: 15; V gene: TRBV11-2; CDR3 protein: CASSLSRGSTGELFF
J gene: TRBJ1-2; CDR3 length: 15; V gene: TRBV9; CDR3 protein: CASSVVGTGNYGYTF
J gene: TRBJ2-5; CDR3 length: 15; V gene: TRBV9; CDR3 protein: CASSVQTGTEQTQYF
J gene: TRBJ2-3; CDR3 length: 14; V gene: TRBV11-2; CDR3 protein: CASSSWTGADTQYF